This T cell receptor beta chain was captured in a study of OX40 agonist ivuxolimab in advanced cancers. Study details: An agonistic human IgG2 monoclonal antibody against OX40 (CD134) was given. Patients enrolled in dose escalation were diagnosed with hepatocellular carcinoma, melanoma, renal cell or head and neck cancer. Aged roughly 20 to 85 with a mean of approximately 57 years, they were about 80% male.

Overall study results and limits: Averaging showed that CD8+ T cells had more expanded clones than CD4+ did.

Only in-frame clones appear in the TCRdb table, and some are missing; sequencing was by immunoSEQ multiplex PCR. The repertoire consists of 55,000 to 70,000 clones, with roughly 82% occurring once and the leading ten covering over 2%. This clone has just a few counts. Its specificity is unknown. Germline CDR1 reads LNHDA; CDR2 reads SQIVND (reference sequence). With V trimmed by 3 bases and J by 0 bases, 4 bases remained unmatched. The CDR3 totals 16 residues. The sample here was CD4+ or CD8+ T cells sorted from blood, taken in a trial of the OX40 agonist ivuxolimab. The TCR comes from an adult with an advanced solid tumor such as melanoma, head and neck, liver or kidney cancer. This sequence joins TRBV19 and TRBJ2-5; 10 bases align to TRBD2. The CDR3 loop is CASSIGSGGHQETQYF. CDR3 bases: TGTGCCAGTAGTATCGGTAGCGGGGGGCACCAAGAGACCCAGTACTTC.